These 7 T cell receptor beta chains originate from one sample sequenced in a study of T cells in Graves' hyperthyroidism and ophthalmopathy. RNA transcripts served as the template for amplifying TCR beta CDR3 regions. During a first-round RT-PCR of the TCR CDR3, the HTBI primer set was used. TCRdb used MiXCR to reprocess the multiplex PCR reads, holding one entry per CDR3 protein. The sample contains around 340,000 distinct CDR3 sequences, roughly 17% of which appear only once. The sequenced material came from blood. All receptors come from a man younger than 45 with Graves' hyperthyroidism.

This clonotype was observed a handful of times. The rearrangement joins TRBV2 to TRBJ2-4; 13 nucleotides line up with TRBD2. V shed 6 bases and J 1 base; nucleotides not matched to a gene: 3. Germline values: CDR1 SNHLY, CDR2 FYNNEI. This CDR3 comprises 16 residues. The CDR3 nucleotides read TGTGCCAGCAGGATACTAGCGGGAGGGGCCAAAAACATTCAGTACTTC. It translates to CASRILAGGAKNIQYF.

This clonotype was detected only a few times. The V call is TRBV6-1, the J call TRBJ2-2, with D perhaps matching TRBD1 (5 bases). V was cut by 7 bases and J by 4 bases, with 19 bases left in between. Germline lookup yields CDR1 MNHNS and CDR2 SASEGT. The CDR3 runs to 16 residues. CDR3 residues: CASIEDTSTITGELFF. CDR3 in DNA: TGTGCCAGCATCGAGGACACGTCAACCATCACCGGGGAGCTGTTTTTT.

This clonotype has a handful of counts. V usage is TRBV12-3 or TRBV12-4 and J usage is TRBJ2-7, with no clear D. Trimming stripped 6 bases from V and 3 bases from J, with 12 bases between. The CDR3 has 13 residues. The CDR3 DNA is TGTGCCAGCAGCCGACTGGCAGTCTACGAGCAGTACTTC. Translation gives CASSRLAVYEQYF.

Ten or more counts support this clonotype. The chain couples TRBV3-1 to TRBJ2-3; 13 nucleotides agree with TRBD2. The CDR3 consists of 15 residues. Germline-derived CDR1 and CDR2 are LGHDT and YNNKEL (reference sequence). J gave up 11 bases and V 4 bases, and 9 bases lay outside the gene matches. The CDR3 nucleotides are TGTGCCAGCAGCCCTGGACTAGCGGGGGTGGAGTTGCAGTATTTT. It is translated as CASSPGLAGVELQYF.

This clonotype was counted at least ten times. The gene calls are TRBV6-6 and TRBJ2-5, with D uncertain. Deletions cut 1 base from V and 2 bases from J, with 11 bases between. The germline gives CDR1 MNHNY, CDR2 SVGAGI (reference sequence). The CDR3 runs to 15 residues. In nucleotides, the CDR3 is TGTGCCAGCAGTTACTTGGTCACCAGACAAGAGACCCAGTACTTC. Encoded protein: CASSYLVTRQETQYF.

At least ten counts were recorded for this clonotype. The rearrangement uses TRBV2 and TRBJ2-1; D call uncertain. From germline, CDR1 is SNHLY and CDR2 FYNNEI. V shed 7 bases and J shed 4 bases, with 8 bases lying between them. CDR3 length equals 12 residues. CDR3 sequence reads: CASTPEYNEQFF. CDR3 nucleotide sequence: TGTGCCAGCACGCCGGAATACAATGAGCAGTTCTTC.

The V call is TRBV12-3 or TRBV12-4, the J call TRBJ2-1; 11 bases line up with TRBD2. Germline trimming cut 5 bases from V and 8 bases from J; bases unmatched to any gene: 8. The CDR3 length is 15 residues. CDR3 nucleotide sequence: TGTGCCAGCAGTGGACTAGCGGGTGCCCTCGATGAGCAGTTCTTC. Amino acids: CASSGLAGALDEQFF.